This paragraph reports one T cell receptor beta chain. The antigen is not known. The data stem from a study of T cell repertoires in ileal Crohn's disease. Study overall: MI samples are biopsies from the surgical specimen's proximal margin. The study, taken as a whole, reports: Active smokers at surgery had more clonal expansions than non-smokers.

The data were produced by immunoSEQ multiplex PCR, yet TCRdb's version contains in-frame clones alone and is incomplete. The sample includes just under 7,500 clones, 55% to 75% of them seen just once. Time point of the sample: proximal margin of the surgical specimen (macroscopically non-inflamed). In germline, CDR1 is SGHTA, CDR2 FQGTGA. This CDR3 spans 14 amino acids. V dropped 5 bases and J dropped 9; count of bases not matched to a gene: 9. This chain links TRBV7-3 with TRBJ2-3, with 9 nucleotides matching TRBD2. This receptor was taken from an adult with Crohn's disease. The sample taken for sequencing was ileal tissue. In nucleotides, the CDR3 is TGTGCCAGCAGCCTTAGCGGGGGCAAGGAGACGCAGTATTTT. It translates to CASSLSGGKETQYF.